Below are 30 T cell receptor beta chains sequenced from a single sample in a study of T cell clonality in common variable immunodeficiency. Study observations and caveats: In common variable immunodeficiency, TCR beta chains reportedly carried fewer deletions and N-nucleotide insertions.

These TCRs are of unknown antigen specificity. Data came from immunoSEQ multiplex PCR; TCRdb stores just in-frame clones and leaves some out. Recorded here are 20,000 to 30,000 clones, none singletons. Input material: peripheral blood mononuclear cells. All receptors derive from a human donor with common variable immunodeficiency.

This clone was picked up a small number of times. Mismatch with germline at one junction end may stem from a read error. Read data end 3 residues before the CDR3 end; the end is taken from the germline J gene. J is TRBJ2-1 and V is TRBV11-2; D gene unclear. This CDR3 contains 12 residues. The V gene's germline CDR1 is SGHAT and CDR2 FQNNGV. The CDR3 loop reads CASNLGHSEQFF. The covered CDR3 bases are TGTGCCAGCAACTTAGGCCACTCTGAG.

This clone is categorized as large. The read terminates 3 residues before the CDR3 end, so the remaining end is supplied by the germline J gene. The chain carries TRBV12-3 or TRBV12-4 and TRBJ1-1; 9 nucleotides agree with TRBD1. The CDR3 sequence is 14 residues long. The CDR3 spells CASSHRTGEVKAFF. The part of the CDR3 DNA that was read is TGTGCCAGCAGTCATAGGACAGGGGAGGTTAAG.

A note on this clone: The CDR3 end lies 3 residues beyond the end of the read and is filled in from the germline J gene. The chain carries TRBV5-1 and TRBJ2-7, with D unresolved. Trimming stripped 0 bases from V and 2 bases from J, with 12 bases between. Germline V gives CDR1 SGHRS, CDR2 YFSETQ. The CDR3 covers 15 residues. The CDR3 bases that were read are TGCGCCAGCAGCTTGGGACTTCCAAGCACCTACGAG. The encoded protein is CASSLGLPSTYE. The full-length CDR3 reads as CASSLGLPSTYEQYF.

On this clone: Read coverage stops 3 residues before the CDR3 terminus; the germline J gene supplies the remainder. The rearrangement uses TRBV19 and TRBJ1-2; TRBD1 is a possible D gene (6 bases). In germline, CDR1 is LNHDA, CDR2 SQIVND (reference sequence). The CDR3 spans 16 residues. The CDR3 is CASTLSTTGSVGGYTF. The CDR3 DNA, read in part, is TGTGCCAGTACCCTCTCCACCACAGGGAGCGTGGGGGGC.

There are a few counts of this clone. Read data end 3 residues before the CDR3 end; the end is taken from the germline J gene. The V and J genes are TRBV7-9 and TRBJ2-1; 9 nucleotides agree with TRBD1. V dropped 5 bases and J dropped 9; count of bases not matched to a gene: 11. Per germline, CDR1 SEHNR and CDR2 FQNEAQ (reference sequence). The CDR3 spans 15 residues. The chain's CDR3 is CASSARDRVEGEQFF. The sequenced CDR3 bases are TGTGCCAGCAGCGCCCGGGACAGGGTCGAAGGTGAG.

This clone was counted at least ten times. The missing CDR3 end, 3 residues past where the read stops, is filled in from the germline J gene. The V call is TRBV5-1, the J call TRBJ2-5; 11 bases map to TRBD1. The V gene's germline CDR1 is SGHRS and CDR2 YFSETQ. This CDR3 region has 16 residues. The V gene end was trimmed by 0 bases and the J gene end by 1 base; junction bases not matched to a gene: 2. The covered CDR3 bases are TGCGCCAGCAGCTTGGGGGGGACAGGGGGCCAAGAGACC. Translated: CASSLGGTGGQET. The entire CDR3 reads CASSLGGTGGQETQYF. Drawing the rest from reference TRBV5-1 and TRBJ2-5, the complete variable domain is KAGVTQTPRYLIKTRGQQVTLSCSPISGHRSVSWYQQTPGQGLQFLFEYFSETQRNKGNFPGRFSGRQFSNSRSEMNVSTLELGDSALYLCASSLGGTGGQETQYFGPGTRLLVL.

This clone was observed many times. Read coverage stops 3 residues before the CDR3 terminus; the germline J gene supplies the remainder. The rearrangement links TRBV29-1 to TRBJ2-3; 9 bases align to TRBD2. Germline CDR1 reads SQVTM; CDR2 reads ANQGSEA. This CDR3 is built from 13 residues. Losses at the gene ends were 6 bases for V and 4 bases for J; bases not matched to a gene: 5. Incomplete CDR3 DNA: TGCAGCGTGGTAGCGGGAGAACCAGATACG. It specifies CSVVAGEPDT. The whole CDR3 protein reads CSVVAGEPDTQYF.

With regard to this clone: Read data end 3 residues before the CDR3 end; the end is taken from the germline J gene. The rearrangement uses TRBV19 and TRBJ2-7; a possible D gene is TRBD2 (6 bases). The CDR3 totals 14 residues. Germline V gene sequence: CDR1 LNHDA, CDR2 SQIVND (reference sequence). V was shortened by 3 bases and J by 6 bases, with 15 bases between the two germline ends. The CDR3 protein is CASSIAGQIFEQYF. The DNA read from the CDR3 is TGTGCCAGTAGTATTGCGGGGCAGATTTTCGAG.

This clone came up a few times. The CDR3 extends 3 residues past the end of the read, so its final part is completed from the germline J gene. V gene TRBV19 combines with J gene TRBJ2-2; 11 nucleotides agree with TRBD2. The V gene's germline CDR1 is LNHDA and CDR2 SQIVND (reference sequence). The CDR3 totals 15 residues. J gave up 7 bases and V 4 bases, and 5 bases lay outside the gene matches. Partial CDR3 DNA: TGTGCCAGTAGTAAGACTAGCGGGGAAGGCGGGGAG. Residues: CASSKTSGEGGE. The complete CDR3 protein is CASSKTSGEGGELFF.

As to this clone: The missing CDR3 end, 3 residues past where the read stops, is filled in from the germline J gene. The J gene is TRBJ1-5, the V gene TRBV5-6, with D unclear. Trimming cost V 3 bases and J 2 bases, with 3 bases left between them. Germline values: CDR1 SGHDT, CDR2 YYEEEE. This CDR3 is 12 amino acids long. CDR3 DNA, as far as it was read: TGTGCCAGCAGCTCCGGCAATCAGCCC. This sequence encodes CASSSGNQP. The whole CDR3 reads CASSSGNQPQHF.

This clone was detected a few times. The read stops 3 residues short of the end of the CDR3; the missing end is completed from the germline J gene. V usage is TRBV18 and J usage is TRBJ2-3; 10 bases agree with TRBD1. Germline V lookup: CDR1 KGHSH, CDR2 LQKENI. V was clipped by 1 base and J by 4 bases; unmatched bases: 2. This CDR3 has 15 amino acids. The CDR3 DNA, read in part, is TGTGCCAGCTCACCACTGGGGACAGGGGCAGATACG. Encoded protein: CASSPLGTGADT. The complete CDR3 reads CASSPLGTGADTQYF. Full variable domain (missing parts from reference TRBV18 and TRBJ2-3): NAGVMQNPRHLVRRRGQEARLRCSPMKGHSHVYWYRQLPEEGLKFMVYLQKENIIDESGMPKERFSAEFPKEGPSILRIQQVVRGDSAAYFCASSPLGTGADTQYFGPGTRLTVL.

This clone has a handful of counts. The CDR3 goes on 3 residues after the read ends, and that part is filled in from the germline J gene. The rearrangement uses TRBV2 and TRBJ1-2; 8 nucleotides line up with TRBD1. CDR3 length: 13 residues. Germline CDR1 reads SNHLY; CDR2 reads FYNNEI. This CDR3 is CASRDRVTKGYTF. Partial CDR3 DNA: TGTGCCAGCAGGGACAGGGTGACAAAAGGC.

Worth noting for this clone: The CDR3 end falls 3 residues outside the read, so it is completed with the germline J gene. This chain joins TRBV2 and TRBJ1-2; 10 nucleotides align to TRBD1. CDR1 is SNHLY, CDR2 FYNNEI, per germline. The CDR3 contains 13 residues. Incomplete CDR3 DNA: TGTGCCAGCTCTGGGGGACAGGGGCCGATC. Encoded protein: CASSGGQGPI. The complete CDR3 protein is CASSGGQGPIYTF.

This clone was seen at least ten times. The missing CDR3 end, 3 residues past where the read stops, is filled in from the germline J gene. The J gene is TRBJ2-2, the V gene TRBV29-1, with 7 bases matching TRBD2. This CDR3 is 15 amino acids long. The V gene's germline CDR1 is SQVTM and CDR2 ANQGSEA. V dropped 4 bases and J dropped 1; count of bases not matched to a gene: 6. The CDR3 loop is CSVAMTSRNTGELFF. The covered CDR3 bases are TGCAGCGTTGCCATGACTAGCAGGAACACCGGGGAG.

Of note for this clone: The CDR3 is cut off 3 residues early in the read; its end comes from the germline J gene. The genes are TRBV2 and TRBJ1-5, with D maybe TRBD1 (6 bases). CDR3 length: 13 residues. The V end lost 7 bases, the J end lost 5 bases, and 12 bases lay between the germline ends. Germline-derived CDR1 and CDR2 are SNHLY and FYNNEI. CDR3 protein: CASIMGADQPQHF. The sequenced CDR3 bases are TGTGCCAGCATCATGGGGGCGGATCAGCCC.

Notes on this clone: The read falls 3 residues short of the CDR3 end, and the missing part is taken from the germline J gene. The rearrangement links TRBV7-6 to TRBJ1-3, with TRBD1 identical over 9 bases. J was trimmed by 4 bases and V by 5 bases; bases with no gene match: 3. This CDR3 region has 14 residues. Per germline, CDR1 SGHVS and CDR2 FNYEAQ. The part of the CDR3 DNA that was read is TGTGCCAGCAGCCCACAGGGGGCAGGAAACACC. Its protein is CASSPQGAGNT. The CDR3 reads in full as CASSPQGAGNTIYF.

Ten or more counts support this clone. The CDR3 is CSASPTSGEGTDTQYF. CDR3 bases read: TGCAGTGCCTCCCCGACTAGCGGGGAAGGGACAGATACG. The chain is built from TRBV20-1 and TRBJ2-3; 11 bases are shared with TRBD2. Read sequence stops 3 residues before the CDR3 end, and the germline J gene provides the missing end. The V gene end was trimmed by 6 bases and the J gene end by 3 bases; junction bases not matched to a gene: 11. The V gene's germline CDR1 is DFQATT and CDR2 SNEGSKA (reference sequence). The CDR3 runs to 16 residues.

This clone was seen a few times. The read finishes 3 residues shy of the CDR3 end, and the germline J gene is used to complete it. The genes are TRBV2 and TRBJ2-3, with TRBD2 identical over 9 bases. With 3 bases clipped from V and 8 bases from J, the junction kept 3 bases outside the gene matches. The CDR3 runs 13 residues. Germline lookup yields CDR1 SNHLY and CDR2 FYNNEI. CDR3 bases read: TGTGCCAGCAGTGAGACTAGCGGTCCTACG. The encoded protein is CASSETSGPT. The whole CDR3 sequence is CASSETSGPTQYF.

Many counts were recorded for this clone. The read terminates 3 residues before the CDR3 end, so the remaining end is supplied by the germline J gene. The chain couples TRBV20-1 to TRBJ2-7, with D perhaps matching TRBD1 (5 bases). Between the trimmed V and J ends, which lost 0 bases and 2 bases, there was a span of 17 bases. CDR3 size: 16 residues. CDR1 is DFQATT and CDR2 is SNEGSKA in the germline V gene (reference sequence). The chain's CDR3 is CSARDSGAAKPYEQYF. The part of the CDR3 DNA that was read is TGCAGTGCTAGAGATTCTGGGGCCGCTAAACCCTACGAG.

Concerning this clone: A read error may produce the germline difference seen at one junction end. The read is 3 residues too short to cover the CDR3 end, so that end is filled in from the germline J gene. The V call is TRBV7-7, the J call TRBJ2-7; D might be TRBD2 (6 bases). This CDR3 comprises 13 residues. Per germline, CDR1 SSHAT and CDR2 FNYEAQ (reference sequence). The CDR3 bases that were read are TGTGCTAGCAGCTTAGAGGCGGGGTACGAG. It encodes CASSLEAGYE. The entire CDR3 protein reads CASSLEAGYEQYF.

CDR3 DNA (partial): TGTGCCAGTAGTATAGGGGCAGGGCTGAACATGGGCTCCTACAATGAG. Its translation: CASSIGAGLNMGSYNE. The whole CDR3 protein is CASSIGAGLNMGSYNEQFF. This chain links TRBV19 with TRBJ2-1, with D possibly being TRBD1 (5 bases). The read halts 3 residues ahead of the CDR3 end, with the missing end drawn from the germline J gene. This CDR3 contains 19 residues. Germline V gives CDR1 LNHDA, CDR2 SQIVND (reference sequence). Trimming shortened V by 1 base and J by 0 bases, and 19 bases separated the two germline ends.

Many counts were recorded for this clone. The read ends 3 residues shy of where the CDR3 ends; the end is completed using the germline J gene. This sequence joins TRBV18 and TRBJ2-4, with D perhaps matching TRBD2 (5 bases). The V end was cut by 6 bases, the J end by 8 bases, with 23 bases between. Germline CDR1 reads KGHSH; CDR2 reads LQKENI. This CDR3 comprises 16 residues. The sequenced CDR3 bases are TGTGCCAGCTCCCCTCTCGCCCCACGGATCGGGGACATT. Its translation is CASSPLAPRIGDI. The full CDR3 sequence reads CASSPLAPRIGDIQYF.

This clone appeared a few times. The read halts 3 residues ahead of the CDR3 end, with the missing end drawn from the germline J gene. The chain recombines TRBV19 with TRBJ2-2; 13 nucleotides match TRBD2. This CDR3 comprises 15 residues. Germline-derived CDR1 and CDR2 are LNHDA and SQIVND (reference sequence). Unmatched junction bases numbered 5, after V lost 10 bases and J lost 3 bases. Partial CDR3 DNA: TGTGCCACCCGGACTAGCGGGAGTTACACCGGGGAG. As protein: CATRTSGSYTGE. In full, the CDR3 reads CATRTSGSYTGELFF.

This clone was seen more than once but under ten times. The CDR3 region is CSARDSGGGNYNEQFF. The sequenced CDR3 bases are TGCAGTGCTAGAGATAGCGGCGGGGGGAATTACAATGAG. The rearrangement uses TRBV20-1 and TRBJ2-1; 8 bases are shared with TRBD2. The read gets to within 3 residues of the CDR3 end, and the germline J gene fills in the rest. The ends lost 0 bases at V and 4 bases at J; junction bases unmatched: 8. Germline V gives CDR1 DFQATT, CDR2 SNEGSKA (reference sequence). The CDR3 length is 16 residues.

On this clone: The read stops 3 residues short of the end of the CDR3; the missing end is completed from the germline J gene. J is TRBJ1-5 and V is TRBV2; tentative D call: TRBD1 (6 bases). This CDR3 contains 15 residues. The germline gives CDR1 SNHLY, CDR2 FYNNEI. V dropped 5 bases and J dropped 2 bases, with 13 bases sitting between them. CDR3 amino acids: CASSNGGAGNQPQHF. The sequenced CDR3 bases are TGTGCCAGCAGTAACGGGGGGGCTGGCAATCAGCCC.

Comment on this clone: From the germline J gene comes the end of the CDR3, since the read stops 3 residues before it. V gene TRBV18 combines with J gene TRBJ1-1, with TRBD1 identical over 9 bases. The CDR3 runs 13 residues. Per the germline V gene, CDR1 is KGHSH and CDR2 is LQKENI. CDR3 DNA, as far as it was read: TGTGCCAGCTCACCCACCGGGACAGGGCCA. The encoded protein is CASSPTGTGP. The full CDR3 protein reads CASSPTGTGPAFF.

This clone was counted between two and nine times. The germline gene is not matched at one end of the junction; a read error may be the cause. The CDR3 goes on 3 residues after the read ends, and that part is filled in from the germline J gene. V and J are TRBV7-9 and TRBJ2-1; tentative D call: TRBD2 (5 bases). The V gene's germline CDR1 is SEHNR and CDR2 FQNEAQ (reference sequence). The CDR3 totals 13 residues. The CDR3 region is CSSSPRLSNEQFF. Incomplete CDR3 DNA: TGTTCCAGCAGCCCCCGACTAAGCAATGAG.

This clone has just a few counts. The observed sequence ends 3 residues before the CDR3 terminus, with the missing tail filled in from the germline J gene. V usage is TRBV30 and J usage is TRBJ1-5; D perhaps matches TRBD1 (5 bases). V dropped 4 bases and J dropped 2 bases, with 15 bases sitting between them. From germline, CDR1 is GTSNPN and CDR2 SVGIG (reference sequence). The CDR3 is made up of 15 amino acids. The CDR3 here is CAWIGGRNGNQPQHF. The covered CDR3 bases are TGTGCCTGGATTGGGGGGAGGAATGGCAATCAGCCC.

This clone was recorded at least ten times. The read finishes 3 residues shy of the CDR3 end, and the germline J gene is used to complete it. This chain connects TRBV5-1 to TRBJ1-4, with D perhaps TRBD1 (5 bases). V was clipped by 0 bases and J by 8 bases, with 14 bases between them. The CDR3 totals 15 residues. Germline V CDR1 and CDR2: SGHRS, YFSETQ. Partial CDR3 DNA: TGCGCCAGCAGCTTGGCTCGGGGGATCGGGGAAAAA. Protein: CASSLARGIGEK. The entire CDR3 reads CASSLARGIGEKLFF.

The sample holds a few counts of this clone. The read stops 3 residues short of the end of the CDR3; the missing end is completed from the germline J gene. The genes are TRBV7-9 and TRBJ1-2; D is possibly TRBD1 (5 bases). V was trimmed by 2 bases and J by 6 bases, leaving 13 bases between them. Germline-derived CDR1 and CDR2 are SEHNR and FQNEAQ (reference sequence). This CDR3 region has 14 residues. The sequenced part of the CDR3 DNA is TGTGCCAGCAGCTTAAAAGGGGCTGTTCATGGC. Its translation: CASSLKGAVHG. The whole CDR3 is CASSLKGAVHGYTF.